The clone carrying this T cell receptor beta chain was counted at least ten times. The source of the sample is a study of T cells after yellow fever vaccination. Overall study: The authors prepared low-cell-number fractions using SMART-Seq v4 Ultra Low Input. General study findings and limits: Of the clonotypes, a small share occurred in both CD4 and CD8 compartments. Post-booster repertoires again held most primary-vaccination clones (about 96% CD4, roughly 90% CD8).

The V gene's germline CDR1 is SGHTA and CDR2 FQGNSA. V shed 5 bases, J shed 5 bases, and the junction held 7 bases outside the gene matches. This CDR3 contains 15 residues. The authors made TCR cDNA by 5'RACE template switching, adding a universal primer site and UMIs. TCRdb re-called the 5' RACE reads with MiXCR, one entry per CDR3 protein. The sample gives roughly 48,000 distinct CDR3 sequences, 6.6% of which show up once; roughly 24% is in the top ten. Specimen: CD8+ T cells not binding an NS4B(214-222) dextramer, sorted from PBMCs, collected 35 to 50 days after the first yellow fever vaccination. The gene calls are TRBV7-2 and TRBJ2-3, with 10 positions matching TRBD2. The receptor comes from a man in his late teens or twenties who received the YFV17D yellow fever vaccine. CDR3 loop: CASSPGTSAGDTQYF. Written as DNA, the CDR3 is TGTGCCAGCAGCCCGGGGACTAGCGCAGGAGATACGCAGTATTTT.